The subject of this entry is one T cell receptor (beta chain). The CDR3 spans 15 residues. Between the trimmed V and J ends, which lost 2 bases and 0 bases, there was a span of 10 bases. CDR1 is SGHAT, CDR2 FQNNGV, per germline. This record comes from a study of technical replicates of blood from several donors. The protocol was immunoSEQ multiplex PCR, while the TCRdb copy is restricted to in-frame clones and leaves out a portion. The sample has approximately 80,000 clones, around 90% seen once. This sequence was found in a human donor in good health. This chain links TRBV11-2 with TRBJ1-2, with D unresolved. The sample comprised T cells isolated from PBMCs. The CDR3 here is CASSLNSGANYGYTF. CDR3 in DNA: TGTGCCAGCAGCTTAAATTCCGGGGCTAACTATGGCTACACCTTC.